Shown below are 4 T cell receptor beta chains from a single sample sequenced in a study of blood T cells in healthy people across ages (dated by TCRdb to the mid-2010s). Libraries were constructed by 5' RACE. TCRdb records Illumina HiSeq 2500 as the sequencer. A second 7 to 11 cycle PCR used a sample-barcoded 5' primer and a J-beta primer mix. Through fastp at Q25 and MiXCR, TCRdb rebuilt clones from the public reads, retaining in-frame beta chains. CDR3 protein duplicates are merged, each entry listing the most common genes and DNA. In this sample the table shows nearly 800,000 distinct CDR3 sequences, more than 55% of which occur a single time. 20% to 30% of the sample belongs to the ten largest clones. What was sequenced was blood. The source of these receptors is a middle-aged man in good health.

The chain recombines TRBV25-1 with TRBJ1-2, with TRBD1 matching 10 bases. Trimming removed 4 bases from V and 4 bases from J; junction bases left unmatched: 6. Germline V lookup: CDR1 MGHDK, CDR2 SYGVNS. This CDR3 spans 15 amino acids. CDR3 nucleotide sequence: TGTGCCAGCAGTGCAGACAGGGGGCGAGGCTATGGCTACACCTTC. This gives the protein CASSADRGRGYGYTF.

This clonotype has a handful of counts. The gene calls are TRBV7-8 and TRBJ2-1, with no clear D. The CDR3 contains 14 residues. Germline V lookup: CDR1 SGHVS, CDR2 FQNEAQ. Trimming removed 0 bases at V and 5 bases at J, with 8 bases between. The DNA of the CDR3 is TGTGCCAGCAGCTTAGCCCCAGTTAACAATGAGCAGTTCTTC. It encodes CASSLAPVNNEQFF.

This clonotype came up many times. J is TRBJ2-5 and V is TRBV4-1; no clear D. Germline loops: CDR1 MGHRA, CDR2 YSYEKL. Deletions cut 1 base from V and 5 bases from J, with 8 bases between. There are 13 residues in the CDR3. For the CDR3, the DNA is TGCGCCAGCAGCCAAGGAATTAGGGAGACCCAGTACTTC. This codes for CASSQGIRETQYF.

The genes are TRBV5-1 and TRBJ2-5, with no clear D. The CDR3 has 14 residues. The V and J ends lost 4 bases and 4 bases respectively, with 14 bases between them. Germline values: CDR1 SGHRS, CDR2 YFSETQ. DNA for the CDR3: TGCGCCAGCAGCCCCGGTTTCTTGGGAGAGACCCAGTACTTC. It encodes CASSPGFLGETQYF.